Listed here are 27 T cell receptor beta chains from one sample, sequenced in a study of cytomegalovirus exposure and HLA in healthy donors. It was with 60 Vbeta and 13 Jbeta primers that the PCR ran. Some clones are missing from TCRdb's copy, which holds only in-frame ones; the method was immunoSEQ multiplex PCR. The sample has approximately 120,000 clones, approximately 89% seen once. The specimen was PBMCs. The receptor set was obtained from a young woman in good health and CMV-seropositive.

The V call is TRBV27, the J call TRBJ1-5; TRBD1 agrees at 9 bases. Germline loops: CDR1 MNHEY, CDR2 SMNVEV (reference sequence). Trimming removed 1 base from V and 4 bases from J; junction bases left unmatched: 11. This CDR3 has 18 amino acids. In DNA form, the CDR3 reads TGTGCCAGCAGTTTATTAGGACGGACAGGGGAAGGAAATCAGCCCCAGCATTTT. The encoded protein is CASSLLGRTGEGNQPQHF.

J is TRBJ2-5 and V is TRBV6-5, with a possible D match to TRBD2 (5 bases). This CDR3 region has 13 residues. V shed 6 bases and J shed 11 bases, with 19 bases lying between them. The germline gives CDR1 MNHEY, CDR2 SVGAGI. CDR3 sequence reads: CASSPLIRWEQYF. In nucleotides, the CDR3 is TGTGCCAGCAGCCCTCTGATTCGGTGGGAGCAGTACTTC.

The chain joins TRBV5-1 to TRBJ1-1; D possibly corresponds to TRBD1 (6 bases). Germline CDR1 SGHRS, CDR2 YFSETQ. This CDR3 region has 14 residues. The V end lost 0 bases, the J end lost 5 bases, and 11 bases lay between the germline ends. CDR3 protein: CASSLEGGGTEAFF. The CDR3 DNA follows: TGCGCCAGCAGCTTGGAAGGGGGTGGAACTGAAGCTTTCTTT. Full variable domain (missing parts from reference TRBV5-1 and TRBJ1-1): KAGVTQTPRYLIKTRGQQVTLSCSPISGHRSVSWYQQTPGQGLQFLFEYFSETQRNKGNFPGRFSGRQFSNSRSEMNVSTLELGDSALYLCASSLEGGGTEAFFGQGTRLTVV.

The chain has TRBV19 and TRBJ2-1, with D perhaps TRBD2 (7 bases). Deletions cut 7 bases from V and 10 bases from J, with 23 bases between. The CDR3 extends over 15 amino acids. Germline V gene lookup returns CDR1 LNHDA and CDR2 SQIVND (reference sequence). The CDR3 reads CASMVGAGAWWEQFF. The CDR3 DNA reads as TGTGCCAGTATGGTGGGGGCGGGGGCCTGGTGGGAGCAGTTCTTC.

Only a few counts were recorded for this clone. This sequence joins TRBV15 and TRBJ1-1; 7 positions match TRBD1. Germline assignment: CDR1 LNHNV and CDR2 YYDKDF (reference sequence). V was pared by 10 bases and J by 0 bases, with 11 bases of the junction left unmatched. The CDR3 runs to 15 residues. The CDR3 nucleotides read TGTGCCATCGCAGACAGGGTCGAAATGAACACTGAAGCTTTCTTT. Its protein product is CAIADRVEMNTEAFF.

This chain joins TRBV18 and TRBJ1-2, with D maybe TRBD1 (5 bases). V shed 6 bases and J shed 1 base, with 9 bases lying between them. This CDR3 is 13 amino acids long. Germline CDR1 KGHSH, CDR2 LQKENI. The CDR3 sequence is CASSPGDNYGYTF. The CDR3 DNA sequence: TGTGCCAGCTCCCCGGGGGATAACTATGGCTACACCTTC.

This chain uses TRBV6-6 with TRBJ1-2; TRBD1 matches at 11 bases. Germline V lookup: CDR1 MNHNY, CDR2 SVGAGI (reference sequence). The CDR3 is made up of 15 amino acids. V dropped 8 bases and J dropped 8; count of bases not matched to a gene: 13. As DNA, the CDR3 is TGTGCCAGCCACACTACCGGGACAGGGGGTTGGGGCTACACCTTC. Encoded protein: CASHTTGTGGWGYTF.

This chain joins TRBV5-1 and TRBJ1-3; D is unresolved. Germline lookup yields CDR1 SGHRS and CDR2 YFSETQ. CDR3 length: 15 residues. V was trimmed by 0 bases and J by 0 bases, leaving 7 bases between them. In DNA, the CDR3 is TGCGCCAGCAGCTTGGAGACATACTCTGGAAACACCATATATTTT. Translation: CASSLETYSGNTIYF.

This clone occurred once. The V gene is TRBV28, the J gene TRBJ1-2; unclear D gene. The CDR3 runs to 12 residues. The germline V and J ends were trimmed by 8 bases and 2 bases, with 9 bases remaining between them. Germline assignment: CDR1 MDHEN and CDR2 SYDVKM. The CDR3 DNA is TGTGCCAGCGGAGGAGGCAACTATGGCTACACCTTC. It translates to CASGGGNYGYTF.

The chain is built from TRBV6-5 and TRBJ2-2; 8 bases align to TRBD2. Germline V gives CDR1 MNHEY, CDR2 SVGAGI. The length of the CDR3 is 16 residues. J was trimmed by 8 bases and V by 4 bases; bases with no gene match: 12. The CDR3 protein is CASSLPGTRASGELFF. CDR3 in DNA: TGTGCCAGCAGTTTACCCGGGACTAGAGCATCAGGGGAGCTGTTTTTT.

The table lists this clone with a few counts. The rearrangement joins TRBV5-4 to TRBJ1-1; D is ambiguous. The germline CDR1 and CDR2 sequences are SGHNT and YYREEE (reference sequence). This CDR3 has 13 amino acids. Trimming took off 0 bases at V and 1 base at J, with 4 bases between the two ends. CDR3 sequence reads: CASSLDRNTEAFF. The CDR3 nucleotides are TGTGCCAGCAGCTTGGACAGGAACACTGAAGCTTTCTTT. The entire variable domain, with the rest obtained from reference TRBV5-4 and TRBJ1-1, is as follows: ETGVTQSPTHLIKTRGQQVTLRCSSQSGHNTVSWYQQALGQGPQFIFQYYREEENGRGNFPPRFSGLQFPNYSSELNVNALELDDSALYLCASSLDRNTEAFFGQGTRLTVV.

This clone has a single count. CDR3 sequence (DNA): TGTGCCATCAGTTTCGACAGGGGCACTGAAGCTTTCTTT. Protein: CAISFDRGTEAFF. V is TRBV10-3 and J is TRBJ1-1; 8 bases are shared with TRBD1. The ends lost 5 bases at V and 4 bases at J; junction bases unmatched: 3. This CDR3 has 13 amino acids. Germline-derived CDR1 and CDR2 are ENHRY and SYGVKD.

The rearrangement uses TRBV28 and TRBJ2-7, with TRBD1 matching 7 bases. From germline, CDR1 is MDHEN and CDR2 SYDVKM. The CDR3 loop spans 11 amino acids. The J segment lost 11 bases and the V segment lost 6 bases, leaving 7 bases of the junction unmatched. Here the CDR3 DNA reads TGTGCCAGCAGCCGGGACAGCCGGAAGTACTTC. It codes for CASSRDSRKYF.

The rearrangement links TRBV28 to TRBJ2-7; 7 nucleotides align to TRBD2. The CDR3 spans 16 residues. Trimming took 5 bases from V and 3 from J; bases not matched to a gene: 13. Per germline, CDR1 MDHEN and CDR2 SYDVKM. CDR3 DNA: TGTGCCAGCAGTGGTACCGGGACTATCCCCCTCTACGAGCAGTACTTC. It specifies CASSGTGTIPLYEQYF.

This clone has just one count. CDR3 sequence (DNA): TGTGCCAGCAGGCCCCGGGACAAATCAGGCAATGAGCAGTTCTTC. It codes for CASRPRDKSGNEQFF. The J gene is TRBJ2-1, the V gene TRBV2, with D perhaps matching TRBD1 (6 bases). There are 15 residues in the CDR3. The V gene's germline CDR1 is SNHLY and CDR2 FYNNEI. The ends were cut back, 6 bases at V and 6 bases at J, with 18 bases in the middle.

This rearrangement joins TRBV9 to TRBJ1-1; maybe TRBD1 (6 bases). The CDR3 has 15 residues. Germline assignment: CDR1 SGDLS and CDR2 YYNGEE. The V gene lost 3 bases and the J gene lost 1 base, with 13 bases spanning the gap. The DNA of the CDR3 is TGTGCCAGCAGCGGCGGACAGATAGAGAACACTGAAGCTTTCTTT. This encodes CASSGGQIENTEAFF.

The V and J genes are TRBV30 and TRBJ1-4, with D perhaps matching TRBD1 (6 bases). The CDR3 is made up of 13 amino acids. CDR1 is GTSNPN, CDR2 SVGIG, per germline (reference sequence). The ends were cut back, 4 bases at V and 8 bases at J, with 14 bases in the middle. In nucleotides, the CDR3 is TGTGCCTGGAAGGATGACAGGCCCGAAAAACTGTTTTTT. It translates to CAWKDDRPEKLFF.

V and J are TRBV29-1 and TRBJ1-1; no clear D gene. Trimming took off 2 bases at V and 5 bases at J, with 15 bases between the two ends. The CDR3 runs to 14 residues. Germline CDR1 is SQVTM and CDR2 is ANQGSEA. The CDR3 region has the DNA TGCAGCGTTGAACAGAGTAGGTCGGGAACTGAAGCTTTCTTT. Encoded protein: CSVEQSRSGTEAFF.

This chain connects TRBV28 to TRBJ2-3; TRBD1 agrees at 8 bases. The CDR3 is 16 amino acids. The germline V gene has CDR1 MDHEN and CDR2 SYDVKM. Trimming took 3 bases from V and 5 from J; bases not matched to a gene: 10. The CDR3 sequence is CASSFLPQGEEDTQYF. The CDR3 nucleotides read TGTGCCAGCAGTTTTCTTCCACAGGGGGAAGAAGATACGCAGTATTTT.

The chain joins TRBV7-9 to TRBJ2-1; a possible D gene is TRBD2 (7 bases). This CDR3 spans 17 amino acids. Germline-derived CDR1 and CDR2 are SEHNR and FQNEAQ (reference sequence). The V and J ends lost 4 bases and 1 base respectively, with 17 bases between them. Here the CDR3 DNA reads TGTGCCAGCAGCTCCCCTAGCGGAGGGGGATCCTACAATGAGCAGTTCTTC. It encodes CASSSPSGGGSYNEQFF.

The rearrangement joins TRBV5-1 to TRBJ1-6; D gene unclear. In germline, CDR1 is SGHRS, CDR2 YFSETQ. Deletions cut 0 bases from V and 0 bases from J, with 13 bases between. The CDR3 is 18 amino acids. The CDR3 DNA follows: TGCGCCAGCAGCTTGGGAAGAGGCTCAAGCTCCTATAATTCACCCCTCCACTTT. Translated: CASSLGRGSSSYNSPLHF.

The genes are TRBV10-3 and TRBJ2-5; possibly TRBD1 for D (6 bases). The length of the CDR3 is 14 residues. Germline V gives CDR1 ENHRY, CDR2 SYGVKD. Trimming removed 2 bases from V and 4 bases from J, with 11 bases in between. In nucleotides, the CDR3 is TGTGCCATCAGTGAGAACAGGGCGGGAGAGACCCAGTACTTC. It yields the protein CAISENRAGETQYF.

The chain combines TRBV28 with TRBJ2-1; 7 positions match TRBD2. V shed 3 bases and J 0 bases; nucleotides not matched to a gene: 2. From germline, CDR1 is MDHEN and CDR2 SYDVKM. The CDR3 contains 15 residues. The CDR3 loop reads CASSFRGDSYNEQFF. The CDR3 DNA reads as TGTGCCAGCAGTTTTCGGGGGGACTCCTACAATGAGCAGTTCTTC.

The CDR3 loop reads CASGGWGEKLFF. Here the CDR3 DNA reads TGTGCCAGTGGCGGCTGGGGCGAAAAACTGTTTTTT. The chain couples TRBV27 to TRBJ1-4; possible D gene TRBD1, 5 bases. V was clipped by 9 bases and J by 8 bases, with 13 bases between them. This CDR3 comprises 12 residues. The germline gives CDR1 MNHEY, CDR2 SMNVEV (reference sequence).

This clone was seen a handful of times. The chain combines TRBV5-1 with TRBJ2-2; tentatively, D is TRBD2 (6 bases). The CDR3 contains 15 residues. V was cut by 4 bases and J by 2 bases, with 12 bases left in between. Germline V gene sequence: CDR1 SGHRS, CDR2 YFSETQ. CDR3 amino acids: CASSAGLTNTGELFF. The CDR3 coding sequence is TGCGCCAGCAGCGCGGGACTGACTAACACCGGGGAGCTGTTTTTT. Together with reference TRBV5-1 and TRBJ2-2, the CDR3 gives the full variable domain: KAGVTQTPRYLIKTRGQQVTLSCSPISGHRSVSWYQQTPGQGLQFLFEYFSETQRNKGNFPGRFSGRQFSNSRSEMNVSTLELGDSALYLCASSAGLTNTGELFFGEGSRLTVL.

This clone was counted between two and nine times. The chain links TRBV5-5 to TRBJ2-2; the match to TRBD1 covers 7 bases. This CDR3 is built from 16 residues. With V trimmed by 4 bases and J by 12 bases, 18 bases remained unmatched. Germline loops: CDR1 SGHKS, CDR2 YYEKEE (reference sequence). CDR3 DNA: TGTGCCAGCAGCCCGAGATCAGGGACAGCTCCCGAGCAGCTGTTTTTT. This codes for CASSPRSGTAPEQLFF.

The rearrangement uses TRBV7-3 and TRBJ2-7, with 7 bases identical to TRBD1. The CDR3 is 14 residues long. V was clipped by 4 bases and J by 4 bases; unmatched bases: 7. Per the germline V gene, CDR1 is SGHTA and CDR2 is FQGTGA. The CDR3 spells CASSSQGQPYEQYF. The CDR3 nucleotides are TGTGCCAGCAGCTCCCAGGGACAGCCTTACGAGCAGTACTTC.